This T cell receptor (beta chain) comes out of a study of shared T cell receptors in the human thymus. Here immunoSEQ multiplex PCR was the method, and the copy in TCRdb shows in-frame clones only, minus some. The table lists approximately 580,000 clones, approximately 80% of them singletons. Per germline, CDR1 SGHTA and CDR2 FQGNSA. The CDR3 sequence is 17 residues long. Germline trimming cut 2 bases from V and 5 bases from J; bases unmatched to any gene: 10. These data were likewise used in another study, on human thymus T cells. As reported in that work: Obtained as resections during corrective heart surgery, the thymus tissue was then studied. Among thymic and blood repertoires, usage of V and J genes appeared biased.

The source material was thymocytes. The chain combines TRBV7-2 with TRBJ1-2, with 11 bases aligning to TRBD1. The receptor was isolated from a boy under two years old with a congenital heart defect. In DNA, the CDR3 is TGTGCCAGCAGCTTACGTCCCGGACAGGGGGCGGGATATGGCTACACCTTC. This encodes CASSLRPGQGAGYGYTF.